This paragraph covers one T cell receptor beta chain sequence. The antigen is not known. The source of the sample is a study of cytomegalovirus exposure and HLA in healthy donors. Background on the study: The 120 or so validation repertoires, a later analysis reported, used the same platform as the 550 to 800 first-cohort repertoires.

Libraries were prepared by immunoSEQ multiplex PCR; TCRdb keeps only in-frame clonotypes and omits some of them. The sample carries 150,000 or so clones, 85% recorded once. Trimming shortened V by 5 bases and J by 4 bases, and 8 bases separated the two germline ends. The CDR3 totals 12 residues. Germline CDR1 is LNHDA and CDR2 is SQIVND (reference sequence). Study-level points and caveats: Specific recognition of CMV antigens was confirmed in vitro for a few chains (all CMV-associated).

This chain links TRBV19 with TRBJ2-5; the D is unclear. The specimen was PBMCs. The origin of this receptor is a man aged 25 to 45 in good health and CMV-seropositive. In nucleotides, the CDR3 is TGTGCCAGTAGTCCCTCGGGAGAGACCCAGTACTTC. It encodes CASSPSGETQYF.